Below are 22 T cell receptor beta chains sequenced from a single sample in a study of blood T cell repertoires in COVID-19. Libraries were prepared by immunoSEQ multiplex PCR; TCRdb keeps only in-frame clonotypes and omits some of them. The sample holds 300,000 or so clones, approximately 91% seen once. Material for sequencing was peripheral blood. All receptors come from a woman in her 30s with COVID-19, enrolled during active disease.

This clone has just one count. V gene TRBV30 combines with J gene TRBJ1-4; 9 nucleotides match TRBD1. The V segment lost 2 bases and the J segment 7 bases; nucleotides outside the gene matches: 2. Per the germline V gene, CDR1 is GTSNPN and CDR2 is SVGIG (reference sequence). The CDR3 sequence is 13 residues long. CDR3 amino acids: CAWSLTGGEKLFF. The CDR3 DNA reads as TGTGCCTGGAGTTTGACAGGGGGTGAAAAACTGTTTTTT.

This rearrangement joins TRBV19 to TRBJ1-3; D is possibly TRBD1 (6 bases). Germline CDR1 is LNHDA and CDR2 is SQIVND (reference sequence). Trimming left V 6 bases short and J 1 base short, with 16 bases between. The CDR3 covers 16 residues. CDR3 residues: CASSPPLQGSGNTIYF. The CDR3 DNA reads TGTGCCAGTAGCCCTCCCTTACAGGGATCTGGAAACACCATATATTTT.

The chain combines TRBV11-1 with TRBJ1-1, with D unclear. The V gene lost 0 bases and the J gene lost 1 base, with 12 bases spanning the gap. Germline assignment: CDR1 SGHAT and CDR2 FQDESV (reference sequence). This CDR3 has 16 amino acids. The CDR3 nucleotides read TGTGCCAGCAGCTTAGCGGGTACGGCAGGGAACACTGAAGCTTTCTTT. Its translation is CASSLAGTAGNTEAFF.

The chain carries TRBV24-1 and TRBJ1-5; 9 bases are shared with TRBD1. The CDR3 spans 16 residues. CDR1 is KGHDR, CDR2 SFDVKD, per germline. Trimming took 8 bases from V and 6 from J; bases not matched to a gene: 13. The CDR3 DNA is TGTGCCACCACTGACCAGGACAGGGGCAATGCTCAGCCCCAGCATTTT. Residues: CATTDQDRGNAQPQHF.

The rearrangement joins TRBV7-2 to TRBJ1-1, with D perhaps matching TRBD1 (5 bases). Germline V gene sequence: CDR1 SGHTA, CDR2 FQGNSA. V was shortened by 1 base and J by 3 bases, with 12 bases between the two germline ends. The CDR3 is made up of 15 amino acids. In DNA form, the CDR3 reads TGTGCCAGCAGCTTAGAGGCGGGGGGGGACACTGAAGCTTTCTTT. Its protein is CASSLEAGGDTEAFF. Full variable domain (outside the CDR3, taken from reference TRBV7-2 and TRBJ1-1): GAGVSQSPSNKVTEKGKDVELRCDPISGHTALYWYRQSLGQGLEFLIYFQGNSAPDKSGLPSDRFSAERTGGSVSTLTIQRTQQEDSAVYLCASSLEAGGDTEAFFGQGTRLTVV.

V and J are TRBV20-1 and TRBJ1-1; 9 nucleotides align to TRBD1. CDR1 DFQATT and CDR2 SNEGSKA come from the germline V gene (reference sequence). V trimming: 3 bases; J trimming: 5 bases; junction bases outside the gene matches: 10. This CDR3 region has 15 residues. CDR3 loop: CSASQTDRGWTEAFF. CDR3 nucleotides: TGCAGTGCTAGTCAAACCGACAGGGGGTGGACTGAAGCTTTCTTT.

For the CDR3, the DNA is TGTGCCAGCAGCCCCGCCTACGGGACAGGGTACAATGAGCAGTTCTTC. Translating gives CASSPAYGTGYNEQFF. This chain uses TRBV7-8 with TRBJ2-1; 9 nucleotides match TRBD1. CDR1 is SGHVS and CDR2 is FQNEAQ in the germline V gene. The CDR3 runs 16 residues. V shed 5 bases, J shed 4 bases, and the junction held 9 bases outside the gene matches.

The CDR3 bases are TGCAGTGCTAGTTATGGGGCCCTCCAAGAAGCTTTCTTT. Protein: CSASYGALQEAFF. This rearrangement joins TRBV20-1 to TRBJ1-1; tentative D call: TRBD1 (5 bases). V shed 3 bases and J shed 8 bases, with 16 bases lying between them. The germline CDR1 and CDR2 sequences are DFQATT and SNEGSKA (reference sequence). The length of the CDR3 is 13 residues.

The chain is built from TRBV19 and TRBJ2-1; 8 positions agree with TRBD1. This CDR3 is 15 amino acids long. Germline V gene sequence: CDR1 LNHDA, CDR2 SQIVND (reference sequence). V gave up 3 bases and J gave up 9 bases; unmatched junction bases: 10. CDR3 region: CASSIGRGQRSEQFF. The CDR3 DNA is TGTGCCAGTAGTATTGGCAGGGGGCAGCGGAGTGAGCAGTTCTTC.

The chain's CDR3 is CASSSNPQYEQYF. Here the CDR3 DNA reads TGTGCCAGCAGCTCGAACCCTCAGTACGAGCAGTACTTC. V is TRBV27 and J is TRBJ2-7; D remains unclear. The V gene lost 6 bases and the J gene lost 4 bases, with 13 bases spanning the gap. Germline V gives CDR1 MNHEY, CDR2 SMNVEV (reference sequence). The length of the CDR3 is 13 residues.

The chain links TRBV28 to TRBJ1-2, with D uncertain. Germline CDR1 is MDHEN and CDR2 is SYDVKM. CDR3 length: 12 residues. The V gene lost 2 bases and the J gene lost 8 bases, with 9 bases spanning the gap. As DNA, the CDR3 is TGTGCCAGCAGTTTAAGAGGGTTCGGCTACACCTTC. This translates into CASSLRGFGYTF.

This clone was seen only a few times. V gene TRBV6-5 combines with J gene TRBJ2-2; D remains unclear. Trimming removed 7 bases from V and 6 bases from J, with 9 bases in between. This CDR3 region has 12 residues. Looked up from germline, CDR1 is MNHEY and CDR2 is SVGAGI. The chain's CDR3 is CASTRIPGELFF. The DNA for the CDR3 is TGTGCCAGCACGAGAATCCCCGGGGAGCTGTTTTTT.

CDR3 nucleotide sequence: TGTGCCAGCAGTATACACCCAGGTTCACCCCTCCACTTT. Translated, it gives CASSIHPGSPLHF. The V gene is TRBV12-3 or TRBV12-4, the J gene TRBJ1-6; no clear D gene. CDR3 length: 13 residues. V was trimmed by 5 bases and J by 9 bases, leaving 11 bases between them.

The chain uses TRBV21-1 and TRBJ1-1. TRBV21-1 is a pseudogene segment. The CDR3 runs 17 residues. As DNA, the CDR3 is TGTGCCAGCAGCAAAGACAAGGAGATCGATCCGCCCATTGAAGCTTTCTTT. Protein sequence: CASSKDKEIDPPIEAFF.

The chain is built from TRBV5-6 and TRBJ2-1, with D perhaps matching TRBD1 (6 bases). The CDR3 sequence is 16 residues long. In germline, CDR1 is SGHDT, CDR2 YYEEEE. Trimming pared 5 bases from V and 1 base from J, leaving 16 bases between. The CDR3 is CASRWVAQGSYNEQFF. In DNA form, the CDR3 reads TGTGCCAGCAGGTGGGTGGCACAGGGATCCTACAATGAGCAGTTCTTC.

The rearrangement uses TRBV18 and TRBJ1-1; no firm D call. Trimming removed 6 bases from V and 1 base from J, with 12 bases in between. This CDR3 contains 14 residues. CDR1 and CDR2 from the germline V gene are KGHSH and LQKENI. The CDR3 here is CASSPPFQNTEAFF. The DNA of the CDR3 is TGTGCCAGCTCCCCCCCATTTCAGAACACTGAAGCTTTCTTT.

The rearrangement uses TRBV24-1 and TRBJ2-2; TRBD1 agrees at 10 bases. Germline CDR1 KGHDR, CDR2 SFDVKD. This CDR3 contains 14 residues. After removal of 8 bases from V and 3 bases from J, the junction contained 2 bases not matched to a gene. The CDR3 loop is CATTGTGDTGELFF. The CDR3 region has the DNA TGTGCCACCACCGGGACAGGGGACACCGGGGAGCTGTTTTTT.

The chain links TRBV27 to TRBJ1-5; D unresolved. The CDR3 sequence is 14 residues long. V was shortened by 5 bases and J by 2 bases, with 10 bases between the two germline ends. Germline V gives CDR1 MNHEY, CDR2 SMNVEV (reference sequence). The CDR3: CASSPEAGNQPQHF. CDR3 bases: TGTGCCAGCAGTCCCGAAGCGGGCAATCAGCCCCAGCATTTT.

The chain recombines TRBV5-1 with TRBJ1-1; the D is unclear. The CDR3 contains 15 residues. The germline V gene encodes CDR1 SGHRS and CDR2 YFSETQ. The V and J ends lost 0 bases and 4 bases respectively, with 13 bases between them. The CDR3 reads CASSLGGGGGTEAFF. As DNA, the CDR3 is TGCGCCAGCAGCTTGGGGGGTGGAGGTGGCACTGAAGCTTTCTTT.

Written as DNA, the CDR3 is TGTGCCAGCAGCTTTGGACAGGGGGCCGGCAATGAGCAGTTCTTC. Translated: CASSFGQGAGNEQFF. The chain combines TRBV7-3 with TRBJ2-1; 11 bases map to TRBD1. CDR3 length: 15 residues. Trimming at V came to 3 bases and at J to 6 bases, leaving 4 bases not matched to a gene. Germline assignment: CDR1 SGHTA and CDR2 FQGTGA.

This clone was seen just once. V is TRBV3-1 (or the pseudogene TRBV3-2) and J is TRBJ2-7; 10 bases match TRBD2. Germline loops: CDR1 LGHDT, CDR2 YNNKEL (reference sequence). Trimming removed 5 bases from V and 1 base from J; junction bases left unmatched: 2. The CDR3 is made up of 14 amino acids. CDR3 residues: CASSSSGSSYEQYF. The CDR3 nucleotides read TGTGCCAGCAGCTCTAGCGGGAGTTCCTACGAGCAGTACTTC.

V is TRBV18 and J is TRBJ1-5; no clear D gene. The V end lost 0 bases, the J end lost 5 bases, and 8 bases lay between the germline ends. Per germline, CDR1 KGHSH and CDR2 LQKENI. The CDR3 is 14 residues long. The CDR3 loop reads CASSPPLEHQPQHF. Written as DNA, the CDR3 is TGTGCCAGCTCACCACCGCTAGAGCATCAGCCCCAGCATTTT.